This TCR beta chain was sequenced in a study of T cells after yellow fever vaccination. Study summary: Sorting on CD3, CD45RA, CCR7 and CD95 yielded EM, EMRA, CM and Tscm memory subsets. General study points: Almost all vaccine-responding clonotypes could not be detected on day 0 in sorted memory subsets.

TCRdb ran MiXCR on the 5' RACE reads and lists one entry per CDR3 protein. The table shows 50,000 to 60,000 distinct CDR3 sequences, with approximately 5.5% occurring only once. This clonotype was counted many times. There are 17 residues in the CDR3. V lost 10 bases, J lost 4 bases, and 11 bases stayed unmatched. In germline, CDR1 is SNHLY, CDR2 FYNNEI. The TCR sequence derives from a man between 18 and 35 years old who received the YFV17D yellow fever vaccine. The rearrangement joins TRBV2 to TRBJ2-2; 14 nucleotides agree with TRBD2. The material sequenced was PBMCs, either bulk or a sorted T-cell subset (CD4+, CD8+, memory, or dextramer-sorted; not recorded which), taken on the day of the yellow fever booster vaccination. The CDR3 nucleotides are TGTGCCACCTGGACTAGCGGGGGGCTGCGGGGCACCGGGGAGCTGTTTTTT. Protein sequence: CATWTSGGLRGTGELFF.